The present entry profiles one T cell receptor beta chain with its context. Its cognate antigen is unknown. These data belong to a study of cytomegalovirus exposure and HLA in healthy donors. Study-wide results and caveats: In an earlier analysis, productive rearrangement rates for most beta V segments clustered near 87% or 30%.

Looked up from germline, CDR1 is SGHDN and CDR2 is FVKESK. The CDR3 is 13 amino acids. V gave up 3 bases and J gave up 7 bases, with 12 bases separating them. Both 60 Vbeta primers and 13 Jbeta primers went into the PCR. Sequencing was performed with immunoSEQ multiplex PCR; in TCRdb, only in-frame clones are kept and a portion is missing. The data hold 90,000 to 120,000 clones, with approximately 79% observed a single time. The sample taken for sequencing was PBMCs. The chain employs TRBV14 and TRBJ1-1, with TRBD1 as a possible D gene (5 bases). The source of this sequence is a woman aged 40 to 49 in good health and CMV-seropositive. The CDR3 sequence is CASSQGGNNEAFF. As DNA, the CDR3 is TGTGCCAGCAGCCAGGGGGGGAATAATGAAGCTTTCTTT.